The T cell receptor beta chain described here comes from a study of T cells after yellow fever vaccination. The study, taken as a whole, reports: It was a small share of clonotypes that appeared in both CD4 and CD8 compartments.

CDR3 size: 16 residues. Trimming cost V 0 bases and J 4 bases, with 14 bases left between them. From germline, CDR1 is LGHNA and CDR2 YSLEER. This clonotype was counted many times. As yet, its antigen is unknown. From the 5' RACE reads, TCRdb called clonotypes with MiXCR, one entry per CDR3 protein. Of about 160,000 distinct CDR3 sequences detected, about 7% appear once; the ten largest clones hold under 3%. The specimen was CD4+ T cells sorted from PBMCs, collected 4 to 6 days after the first yellow fever vaccination. This chain joins TRBV4-3 and TRBJ2-3, with unresolved D. The source is a young man who received the YFV17D yellow fever vaccine. The CDR3, as DNA: TGCGCCAGCAGCCAAGATCAAGTAGGGAATTCAGATACGCAGTATTTT. This translates into CASSQDQVGNSDTQYF.